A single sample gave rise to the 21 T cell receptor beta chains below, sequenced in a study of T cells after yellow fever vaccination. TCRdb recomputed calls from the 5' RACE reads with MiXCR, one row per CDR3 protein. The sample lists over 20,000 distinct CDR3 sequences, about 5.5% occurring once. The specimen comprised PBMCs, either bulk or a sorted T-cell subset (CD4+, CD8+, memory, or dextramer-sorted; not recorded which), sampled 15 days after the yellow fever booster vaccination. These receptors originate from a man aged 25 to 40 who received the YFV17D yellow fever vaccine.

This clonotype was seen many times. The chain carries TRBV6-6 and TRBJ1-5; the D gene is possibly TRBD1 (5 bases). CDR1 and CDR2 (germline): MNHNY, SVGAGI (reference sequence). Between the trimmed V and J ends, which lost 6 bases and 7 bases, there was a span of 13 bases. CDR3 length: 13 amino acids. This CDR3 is CASRGGDGQPQHF. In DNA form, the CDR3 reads TGTGCCAGCAGAGGAGGGGACGGGCAGCCCCAGCATTTT.

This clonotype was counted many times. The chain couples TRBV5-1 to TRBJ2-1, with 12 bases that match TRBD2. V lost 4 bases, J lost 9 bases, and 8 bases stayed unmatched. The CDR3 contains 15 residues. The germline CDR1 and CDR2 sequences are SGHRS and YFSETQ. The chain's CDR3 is CASSLGLAGMGEQFF. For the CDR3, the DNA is TGCGCCAGCAGCCTCGGACTAGCGGGAATGGGTGAGCAGTTCTTC.

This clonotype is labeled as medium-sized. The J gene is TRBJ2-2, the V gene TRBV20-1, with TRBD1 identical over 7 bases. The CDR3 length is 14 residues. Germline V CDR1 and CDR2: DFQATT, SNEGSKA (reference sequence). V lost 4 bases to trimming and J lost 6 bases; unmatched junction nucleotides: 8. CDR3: CSANRQGRAGELFF. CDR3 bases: TGCAGTGCTAATAGACAGGGAAGGGCCGGGGAGCTGTTTTTT.

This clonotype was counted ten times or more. Here the CDR3 reads CASPGASRRTYEQYF. DNA of the CDR3: TGTGCCAGCCCAGGAGCGTCTCGTCGGACCTACGAGCAGTACTTC. The V gene is TRBV7-9, the J gene TRBJ2-7; D is ambiguous. With 8 bases removed from V and 2 bases from J, the gap between germline ends came to 19 bases. Germline V gene data show CDR1 as SEHNR and CDR2 as FQNEAQ (reference sequence). This CDR3 has 15 residues.

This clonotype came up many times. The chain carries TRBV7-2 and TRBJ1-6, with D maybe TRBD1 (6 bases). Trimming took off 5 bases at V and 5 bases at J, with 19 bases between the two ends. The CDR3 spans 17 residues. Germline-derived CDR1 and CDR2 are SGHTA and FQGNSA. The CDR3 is CASSLGGPGSNNSPLHF. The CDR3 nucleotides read TGTGCCAGCAGCCTGGGGGGGCCAGGATCCAATAATTCACCCCTCCACTTT. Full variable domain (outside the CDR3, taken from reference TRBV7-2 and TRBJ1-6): GAGVSQSPSNKVTEKGKDVELRCDPISGHTALYWYRQSLGQGLEFLIYFQGNSAPDKSGLPSDRFSAERTGGSVSTLTIQRTQQEDSAVYLCASSLGGPGSNNSPLHFGNGTRLTVT.

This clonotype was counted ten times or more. CDR3: CATSDASGPPYNEQFF. CDR3 DNA: TGTGCCACCAGTGATGCCAGCGGTCCTCCTTACAATGAGCAGTTCTTC. The chain recombines TRBV24-1 with TRBJ2-1; maybe TRBD2 (5 bases). Germline assignment: CDR1 KGHDR and CDR2 SFDVKD. This CDR3 spans 16 amino acids. V lost 3 bases, J lost 4 bases, and 15 bases lay in between.

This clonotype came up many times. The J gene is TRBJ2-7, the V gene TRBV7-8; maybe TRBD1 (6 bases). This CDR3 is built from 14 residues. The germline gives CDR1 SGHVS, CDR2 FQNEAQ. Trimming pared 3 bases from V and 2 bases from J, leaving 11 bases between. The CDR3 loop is CASSFQGSAYEQYF. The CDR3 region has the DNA TGTGCCAGCAGCTTCCAGGGGAGTGCCTACGAGCAGTACTTC.

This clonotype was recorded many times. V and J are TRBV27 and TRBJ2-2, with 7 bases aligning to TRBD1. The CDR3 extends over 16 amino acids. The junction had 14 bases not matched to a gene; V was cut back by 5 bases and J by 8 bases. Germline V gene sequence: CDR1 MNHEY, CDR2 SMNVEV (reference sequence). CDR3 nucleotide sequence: TGTGCCAGCAGTCCCCGACAGGGAAACTTTCCGGGGGAGCTGTTTTTT. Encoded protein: CASSPRQGNFPGELFF.

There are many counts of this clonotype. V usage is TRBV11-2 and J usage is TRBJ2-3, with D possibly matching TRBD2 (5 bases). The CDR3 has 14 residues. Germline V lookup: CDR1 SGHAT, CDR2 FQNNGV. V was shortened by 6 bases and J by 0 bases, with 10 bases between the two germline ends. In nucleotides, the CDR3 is TGTGCCAGCAGTCGGGGTACGAGCACAGATACGCAGTATTTT. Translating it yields CASSRGTSTDTQYF. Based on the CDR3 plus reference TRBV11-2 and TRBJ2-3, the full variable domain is EAGVAQSPRYKIIEKRQSVAFWCNPISGHATLYWYQQILGQGPKLLIQFQNNGVVDDSQLPKDRFSAERLKGVDSTLKIQPAKLEDSAVYLCASSRGTSTDTQYFGPGTRLTVL.

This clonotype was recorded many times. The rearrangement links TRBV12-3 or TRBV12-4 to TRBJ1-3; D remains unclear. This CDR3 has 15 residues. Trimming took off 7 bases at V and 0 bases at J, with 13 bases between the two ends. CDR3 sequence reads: CASTPPRVSGNTIYF. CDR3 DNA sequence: TGTGCCAGCACCCCACCACGAGTCTCTGGAAACACCATATATTTT.

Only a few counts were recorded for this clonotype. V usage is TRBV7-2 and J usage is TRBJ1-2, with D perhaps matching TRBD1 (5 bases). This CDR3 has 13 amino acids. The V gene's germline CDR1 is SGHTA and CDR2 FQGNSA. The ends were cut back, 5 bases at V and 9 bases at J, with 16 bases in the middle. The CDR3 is CASSMSLGASYTF. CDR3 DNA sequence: TGTGCCAGCAGCATGAGTTTAGGGGCGAGCTACACCTTC.

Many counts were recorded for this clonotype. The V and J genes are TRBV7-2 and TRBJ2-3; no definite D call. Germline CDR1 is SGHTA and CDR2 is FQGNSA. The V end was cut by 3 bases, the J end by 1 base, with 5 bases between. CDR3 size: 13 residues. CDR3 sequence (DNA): TGTGCCAGCAGCTTGGCCCGCACAGATACGCAGTATTTT. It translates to CASSLARTDTQYF.

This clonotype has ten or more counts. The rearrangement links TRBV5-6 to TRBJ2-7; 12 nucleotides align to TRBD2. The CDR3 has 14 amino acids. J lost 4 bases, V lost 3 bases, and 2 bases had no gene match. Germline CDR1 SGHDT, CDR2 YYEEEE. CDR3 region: CASSYGTSGYEQYF. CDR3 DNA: TGTGCCAGCAGCTACGGGACTAGCGGGTACGAGCAGTACTTC.

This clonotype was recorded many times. The CDR3 bases are TGTGCCAGTAGTATCACAGGGCCGAACACTGAAGCTTTCTTT. This translates into CASSITGPNTEAFF. The J gene is TRBJ1-1, the V gene TRBV19; tentative D call: TRBD1 (6 bases). The V gene's germline CDR1 is LNHDA and CDR2 SQIVND (reference sequence). This CDR3 is 14 amino acids long. V was cut by 3 bases and J by 1 base, with 9 bases left in between.

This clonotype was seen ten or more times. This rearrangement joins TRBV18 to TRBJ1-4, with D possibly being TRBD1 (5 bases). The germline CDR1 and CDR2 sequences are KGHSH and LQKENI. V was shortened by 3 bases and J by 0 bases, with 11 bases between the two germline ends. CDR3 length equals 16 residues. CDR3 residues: CASSPVVGATNEKLFF. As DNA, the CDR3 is TGTGCCAGCTCACCGGTGGTAGGGGCAACTAATGAAAAACTGTTTTTT. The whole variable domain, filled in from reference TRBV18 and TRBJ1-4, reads NAGVMQNPRHLVRRRGQEARLRCSPMKGHSHVYWYRQLPEEGLKFMVYLQKENIIDESGMPKERFSAEFPKEGPSILRIQQVVRGDSAAYFCASSPVVGATNEKLFFGSGTQLSVL.

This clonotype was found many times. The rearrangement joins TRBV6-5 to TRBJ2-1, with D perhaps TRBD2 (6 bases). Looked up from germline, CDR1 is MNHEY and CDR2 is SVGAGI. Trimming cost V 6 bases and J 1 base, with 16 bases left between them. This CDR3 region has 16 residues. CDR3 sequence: CASSRAPGDSYNEQFF. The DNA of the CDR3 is TGTGCCAGCAGCCGAGCCCCGGGAGATTCCTACAATGAGCAGTTCTTC.

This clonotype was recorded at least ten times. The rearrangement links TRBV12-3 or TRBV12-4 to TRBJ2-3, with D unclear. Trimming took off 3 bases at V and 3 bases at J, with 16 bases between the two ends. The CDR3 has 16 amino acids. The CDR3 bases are TGTGCCAGCAGTTTTATGGTAGCTTCAGGTACAGATACGCAGTATTTT. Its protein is CASSFMVASGTDTQYF.

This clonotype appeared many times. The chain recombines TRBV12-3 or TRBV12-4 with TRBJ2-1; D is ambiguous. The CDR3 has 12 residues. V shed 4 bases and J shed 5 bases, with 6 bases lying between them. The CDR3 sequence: CASSSGDNEQFF. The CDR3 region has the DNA TGTGCCAGCAGTTCAGGAGACAATGAGCAGTTCTTC.

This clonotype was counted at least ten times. The CDR3 loop reads CSARDARSGTEAFF. The CDR3 DNA reads TGCAGTGCTAGAGATGCCAGATCAGGGACTGAAGCTTTCTTT. The rearrangement joins TRBV20-1 to TRBJ1-1, with D perhaps matching TRBD1 (5 bases). V lost 0 bases and J lost 5, with 13 bases in between. The germline V gene has CDR1 DFQATT and CDR2 SNEGSKA (reference sequence). There are 14 residues in the CDR3.

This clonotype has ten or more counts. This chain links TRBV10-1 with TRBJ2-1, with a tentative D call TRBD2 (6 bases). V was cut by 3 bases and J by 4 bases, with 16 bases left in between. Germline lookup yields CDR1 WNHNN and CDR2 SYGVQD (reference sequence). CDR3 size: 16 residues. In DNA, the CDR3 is TGCGCCAGCAGTGACCGCCTGAGCGGGTTATACAATGAGCAGTTCTTC. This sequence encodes CASSDRLSGLYNEQFF.

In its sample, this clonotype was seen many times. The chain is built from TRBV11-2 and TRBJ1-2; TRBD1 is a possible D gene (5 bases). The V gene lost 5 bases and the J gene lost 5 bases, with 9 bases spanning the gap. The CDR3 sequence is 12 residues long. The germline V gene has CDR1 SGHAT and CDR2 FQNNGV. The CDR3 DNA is TGTGCCAGCAGCCCCGAGGGGTATGGCTACACCTTC. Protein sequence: CASSPEGYGYTF.